This is a list of T cell receptor beta chains from one sample in a study of CD8 T cells in Susac syndrome. TCRdb recomputed calls from the immunoSEQ multiplex PCR reads with MiXCR, one row per CDR3 protein. This table has about 120,000 distinct CDR3 sequences, 85% to 95% appearing once. Input material: CD4+ T cells from PBMCs. These TCRs come from a human donor in good health. The CDR3 runs from the conserved cysteine through the conserved F or W. Each record gives: J gene, clone size, D gene, V gene, CDR3 protein, CDR3 DNA. A D gene is named only where the DNA matches it firmly. Not every row has a clone size; where given, it reads once, few, many or a size class.

J: TRBJ1-1; size: NA; D: NA; V: TRBV7-2; CDR3: CASSPILVGTEAFF; DNA: TGTGCCAGCAGCCCTATCTTAGTCGGCACTGAAGCTTTCTTT
J: TRBJ1-4; size: NA; D: NA; V: TRBV6-6; CDR3: CASTIGTTNEKLFF; DNA: TGTGCCAGCACCATAGGGACAACTAATGAAAAACTGTTTTTT
J: TRBJ1-2; size: NA; D: NA; V: TRBV3-1; CDR3: CASSLTATSGYTF; DNA: TGTGCCAGCAGCTTAACCGCGACCTCTGGCTACACCTTC
J: TRBJ2-7; size: NA; D: TRBD2; V: TRBV28; CDR3: CASSLVAGRAVGDEQYF; DNA: TGTGCCAGCAGTTTAGTGGCCGGGAGGGCCGTGGGGGACGAGCAGTACTTC
J: TRBJ2-7; size: NA; D: NA; V: TRBV3-1; CDR3: CASSQGVSSYEQYF; DNA: TGTGCCAGCAGCCAAGGGGTTAGTTCCTACGAGCAGTACTTC
J: TRBJ2-2; size: NA; D: NA; V: TRBV3-1; CDR3: CASSRTSTGELFF; DNA: TGTGCCAGCAGCCGAACGAGTACCGGGGAGCTGTTTTTT
J: TRBJ2-3; size: NA; D: TRBD1; V: TRBV29-1; CDR3: CSVERQGPTDTQYF; DNA: TGCAGCGTTGAACGACAGGGCCCCACAGATACGCAGTATTTT
J: TRBJ2-2; size: NA; D: NA; V: TRBV7-2; CDR3: CASSLAANSGELFF; DNA: TGTGCCAGCAGCTTAGCGGCCAACTCCGGGGAGCTGTTTTTT
J: TRBJ2-7; size: NA; D: NA; V: TRBV20-1; CDR3: CSASRSGEGGEQYF; DNA: TGCAGTGCTAGTAGATCGGGAGAGGGCGGCGAGCAGTACTTC
J: TRBJ1-2; size: NA; D: NA; V: TRBV3-1; CDR3: CASSQGRGNYGYTF; DNA: TGTGCCAGCAGCCAAGGCCGGGGGAACTATGGCTACACCTTC
J: TRBJ2-5; size: NA; D: TRBD1; V: TRBV7-9; CDR3: CASRIGTGLETQYF; DNA: TGTGCCAGCCGCATAGGGACAGGGCTAGAGACCCAGTACTTC
J: TRBJ1-5; size: NA; D: TRBD1; V: TRBV7-9; CDR3: CASSSDRGKLQPQHF; DNA: TGTGCCAGCAGCTCCGACAGGGGCAAATTACAGCCCCAGCATTTT
J: TRBJ2-7; size: NA; D: TRBD2; V: TRBV7-2; CDR3: CASSPLAGRYEQYF; DNA: TGTGCCAGCAGCCCGCTAGCGGGACGCTACGAGCAGTACTTC
J: TRBJ2-7; size: NA; D: NA; V: TRBV20-1; CDR3: CSASPLSEQYF; DNA: TGCAGTGCTAGCCCGCTTTCAGAGCAGTACTTC
J: TRBJ2-5; size: NA; D: TRBD2; V: TRBV4-3; CDR3: CASSQDYGTSGWVETQYF; DNA: TGCGCCAGCAGCCAAGATTATGGGACTAGCGGGTGGGTAGAGACCCAGTACTTC
J: TRBJ1-1; size: few; D: TRBD1; V: TRBV12-3/TRBV12-4; CDR3: CASSLTGATEAFF; DNA: TGTGCCAGCAGTTTAACAGGGGCAACTGAAGCTTTCTTT
J: TRBJ2-7; size: NA; D: TRBD1; V: TRBV7-9; CDR3: CASSPRTGLLEQYF; DNA: TGTGCCAGCAGCCCTCGGACAGGGTTGCTCGAGCAGTACTTC
J: TRBJ2-5; size: NA; D: TRBD2; V: TRBV20-1; CDR3: CSAKTSGMQETQYF; DNA: TGCAGTGCTAAGACTAGCGGGATGCAAGAGACCCAGTACTTC